This T cell receptor (beta chain) originates from a study of blood T cell repertoires in COVID-19. For the study at large: Sources were T cells, B-cell-depleted T cells, or PBMCs; the material itself was cDNA or gDNA.

The CDR3 extends over 15 amino acids. Germline-derived CDR1 and CDR2 are SGHTA and FQGTGA. V was pared by 5 bases and J by 2 bases, with 4 bases of the junction left unmatched. In the original workflow: Amplification from reference gene primers served as the basis for estimated nucleated cell counts. Sequenced by immunoSEQ multiplex PCR; TCRdb stores in-frame clones only, minus some. V and J calls and clone size are those listed in that table; D and trimming were worked out from the DNA. This sample has around 140,000 clones, with roughly 76% found just once. This chain joins TRBV7-3 and TRBJ2-3; TRBD2 matches 10 bases. The receptor was derived from a woman between 50 and 59 years old with active or convalescent COVID-19. The specimen was peripheral blood. CDR3: CASSVSGGATDTQYF. The CDR3 nucleotides are TGTGCCAGCAGCGTAAGCGGGGGGGCCACAGATACGCAGTATTTT. Filled out from reference TRBV7-3 and TRBJ2-3, the complete variable domain reads GAGVSQTPSNKVTEKGKYVELRCDPISGHTALYWYRQSLGQGPEFLIYFQGTGAADDSGLPNDRFFAVRPEGSVSTLKIQRTERGDSAVYLCASSVSGGATDTQYFGPGTRLTVL.